Presented here are 9 T cell receptor beta chains from one specimen sequenced in a study of identical twins. TCRdb called the 5' RACE reads again in MiXCR, with one record for every CDR3 protein. The data contain more than 250,000 distinct CDR3 sequences, more than 6.5% of them seen just once; the ten biggest clones take up less than 2.5%. Separately, the same data were catalogued under a study of yellow fever vaccine responses in identical twins.

The sample was memory (CD45RO+) T cells sorted from blood. Source of these receptors: a woman aged 18 to 35 in good health.

This clonotype was detected a few times. The chain employs TRBV12-5 and TRBJ1-1, with 8 bases aligning to TRBD1. Trimming took 4 bases from V and 4 from J; bases not matched to a gene: 5. CDR1 and CDR2 from the germline V gene are LGHNT and FRNRAP. This CDR3 has 14 amino acids. CDR3 residues: CASGSGQGSTEAFF. For the CDR3, the DNA is TGTGCTAGTGGTTCCGGACAGGGATCCACTGAAGCTTTCTTT. The full variable domain, completed using reference TRBV12-5 and TRBJ1-1, is DARVTQTPRHKVTEMGQEVTMRCQPILGHNTVFWYRQTMMQGLELLAYFRNRAPLDDSGMPKDRFSAEMPDATLATLKIQPSEPRDSAVYFCASGSGQGSTEAFFGQGTRLTVV.

This clonotype was counted many times. The rearrangement links TRBV12-3 or TRBV12-4 to TRBJ1-1; unclear D gene. The CDR3 has 16 amino acids. Between the trimmed V and J ends, which lost 6 bases and 1 base, there was a span of 18 bases. The CDR3 loop reads CASSRDTRRWNTEAFF. The CDR3 bases are TGTGCCAGCAGCCGTGACACCAGGAGGTGGAACACTGAAGCTTTCTTT.

CDR3 sequence (DNA): TGTGCCAGCAGTGCCTTCCCGGGACAGGGAGCGGATGGCTACACCTTC. Translating it yields CASSAFPGQGADGYTF. The V call is TRBV25-1, the J call TRBJ1-2; 9 bases map to TRBD1. Germline V CDR1 and CDR2: MGHDK, SYGVNS. The V gene end was trimmed by 4 bases and the J gene end by 6 bases; junction bases not matched to a gene: 12. The CDR3 consists of 16 residues.

There are a few counts of this clonotype. This chain connects TRBV19 to TRBJ1-5; possibly TRBD1 for D (6 bases). The CDR3 is made up of 12 amino acids. CDR1 and CDR2 from the germline V gene are LNHDA and SQIVND (reference sequence). V was clipped by 2 bases and J by 10 bases, with 9 bases between them. The chain's CDR3 is CASSIIGGPQHF. DNA of the CDR3: TGTGCCAGTAGTATAATAGGGGGACCCCAGCATTTT.

This clonotype occurred many times. The chain has TRBV29-1 and TRBJ1-1; possible D gene TRBD1, 5 bases. Between the trimmed V and J ends, which lost 5 bases and 10 bases, there was a span of 14 bases. Per the germline V gene, CDR1 is SQVTM and CDR2 is ANQGSEA. CDR3 length: 11 residues. The CDR3 loop reads CSVPSQGRAFF. The CDR3 DNA reads TGCAGCGTTCCGTCTCAGGGTCGAGCTTTCTTT.

This rearrangement joins TRBV7-6 to TRBJ2-2, with TRBD2 identical over 9 bases. Unmatched junction bases numbered 3, after V lost 0 bases and J lost 4 bases. Germline CDR1 SGHVS, CDR2 FNYEAQ. The CDR3 extends over 16 amino acids. DNA for the CDR3: TGTGCCAGCAGCTTAGCAGGGACTAGCCCCACCGGGGAGCTGTTTTTT. Translated: CASSLAGTSPTGELFF.

V usage is TRBV28 and J usage is TRBJ2-5, with TRBD2 matching 9 bases. V trimming: 3 bases; J trimming: 5 bases; junction bases outside the gene matches: 7. CDR3 length: 15 amino acids. Germline lookup yields CDR1 MDHEN and CDR2 SYDVKM. CDR3 nucleotides: TGTGCCAGCAGTTTGGCCGGACTAGCGCTGGAGACCCAGTACTTC. It is translated as CASSLAGLALETQYF.

This clonotype occurred many times. The chain joins TRBV3-1 to TRBJ1-6; D gene uncertain. Germline CDR1 is LGHDT and CDR2 is YNNKEL (reference sequence). The V end lost 4 bases, the J end lost 11 bases, and 18 bases lay between the germline ends. The CDR3 runs to 15 residues. The CDR3 loop is CASSPLGSVGTPLHF. The CDR3 DNA follows: TGTGCCAGCAGCCCCTTGGGATCGGTGGGCACACCCCTCCACTTT.

There are a few counts of this clonotype. The chain combines TRBV2 with TRBJ2-1; 7 bases fit TRBD2. Trimming removed 11 bases from V and 4 bases from J; junction bases left unmatched: 11. The CDR3 contains 14 residues. Germline lookup yields CDR1 SNHLY and CDR2 FYNNEI. The CDR3 nucleotides are TGTGCCTCCAATCGGGCTAGCGGATACAATGAGCAGTTCTTC. It translates to CASNRASGYNEQFF.